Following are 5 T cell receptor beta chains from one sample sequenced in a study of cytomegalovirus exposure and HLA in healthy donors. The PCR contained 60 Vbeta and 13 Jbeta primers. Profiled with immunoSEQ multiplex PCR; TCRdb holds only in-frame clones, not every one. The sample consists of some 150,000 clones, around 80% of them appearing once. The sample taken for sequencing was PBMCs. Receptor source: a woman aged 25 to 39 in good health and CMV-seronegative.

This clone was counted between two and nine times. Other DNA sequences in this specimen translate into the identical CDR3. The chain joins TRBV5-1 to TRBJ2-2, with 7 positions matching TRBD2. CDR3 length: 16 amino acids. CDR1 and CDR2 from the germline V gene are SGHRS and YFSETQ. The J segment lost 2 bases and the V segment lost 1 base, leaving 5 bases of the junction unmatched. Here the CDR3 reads CASSLTGTTNTGELFF. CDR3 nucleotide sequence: TGCGCCAGCAGCTTGACCGGGACTACTAACACCGGGGAGCTGTTTTTT.

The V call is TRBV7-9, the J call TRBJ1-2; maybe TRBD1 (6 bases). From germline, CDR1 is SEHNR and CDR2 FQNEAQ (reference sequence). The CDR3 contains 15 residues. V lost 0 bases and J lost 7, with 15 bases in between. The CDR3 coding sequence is TGTGCCAGCAGCTTAGCCCGGTCAGGGGCCAGTGGCTACACCTTC. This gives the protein CASSLARSGASGYTF.

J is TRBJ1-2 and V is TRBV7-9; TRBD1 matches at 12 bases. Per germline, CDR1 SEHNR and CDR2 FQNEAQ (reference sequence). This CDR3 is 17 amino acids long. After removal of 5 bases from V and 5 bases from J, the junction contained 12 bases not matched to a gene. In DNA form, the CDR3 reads TGTGCCAGCAGCCCCGGGACAGGGGGCGTCGGTTGGTATGGCTACACCTTC. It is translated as CASSPGTGGVGWYGYTF.

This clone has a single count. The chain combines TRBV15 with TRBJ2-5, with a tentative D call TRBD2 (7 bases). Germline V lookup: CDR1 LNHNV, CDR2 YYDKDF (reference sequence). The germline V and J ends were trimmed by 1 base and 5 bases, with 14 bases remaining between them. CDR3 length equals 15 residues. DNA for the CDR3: TGTGCCACCAGCAGAGGGAGGGGGGGATGGGAGACCCAGTACTTC. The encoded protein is CATSRGRGGWETQYF.

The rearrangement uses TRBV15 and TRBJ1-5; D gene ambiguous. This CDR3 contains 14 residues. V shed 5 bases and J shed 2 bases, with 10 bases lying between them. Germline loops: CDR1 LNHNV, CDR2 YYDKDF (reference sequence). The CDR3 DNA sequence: TGTGCCACCAGCCACCGGGAACGCAATCAGCCCCAGCATTTT. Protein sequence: CATSHRERNQPQHF.